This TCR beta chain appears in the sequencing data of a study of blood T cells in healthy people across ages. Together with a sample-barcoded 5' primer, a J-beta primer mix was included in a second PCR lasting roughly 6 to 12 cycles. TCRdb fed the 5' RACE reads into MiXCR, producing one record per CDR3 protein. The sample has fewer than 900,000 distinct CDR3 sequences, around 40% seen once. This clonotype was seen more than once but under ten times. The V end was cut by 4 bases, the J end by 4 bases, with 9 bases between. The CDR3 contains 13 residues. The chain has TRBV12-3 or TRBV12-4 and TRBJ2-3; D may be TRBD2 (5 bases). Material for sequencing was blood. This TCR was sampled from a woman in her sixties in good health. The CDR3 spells CASSCLGADTQYF. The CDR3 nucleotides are TGTGCCAGCAGTTGCCTGGGAGCAGATACGCAGTATTTT.